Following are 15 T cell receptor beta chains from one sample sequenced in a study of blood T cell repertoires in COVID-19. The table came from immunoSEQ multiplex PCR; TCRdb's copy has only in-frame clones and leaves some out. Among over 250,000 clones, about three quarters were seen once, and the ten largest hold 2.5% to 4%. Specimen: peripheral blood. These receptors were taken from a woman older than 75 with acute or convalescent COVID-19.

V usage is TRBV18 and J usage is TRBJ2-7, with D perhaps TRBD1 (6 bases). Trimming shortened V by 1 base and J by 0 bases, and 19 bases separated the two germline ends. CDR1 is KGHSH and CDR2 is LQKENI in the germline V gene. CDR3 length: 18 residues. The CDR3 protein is CASSPRRVQGASSYEQYF. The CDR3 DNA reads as TGTGCCAGCTCACCACGTCGGGTACAGGGCGCCAGCTCCTACGAGCAGTACTTC. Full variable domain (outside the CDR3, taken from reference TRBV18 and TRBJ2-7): NAGVMQNPRHLVRRRGQEARLRCSPMKGHSHVYWYRQLPEEGLKFMVYLQKENIIDESGMPKERFSAEFPKEGPSILRIQQVVRGDSAAYFCASSPRRVQGASSYEQYFGPGTRLTVT.

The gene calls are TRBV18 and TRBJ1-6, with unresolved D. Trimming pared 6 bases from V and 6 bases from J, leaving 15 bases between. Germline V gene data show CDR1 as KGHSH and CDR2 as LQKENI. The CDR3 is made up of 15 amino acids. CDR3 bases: TGTGCCAGCTCCGTAATCGCCCGGAGTAATTCACCCCTCCACTTT. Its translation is CASSVIARSNSPLHF.

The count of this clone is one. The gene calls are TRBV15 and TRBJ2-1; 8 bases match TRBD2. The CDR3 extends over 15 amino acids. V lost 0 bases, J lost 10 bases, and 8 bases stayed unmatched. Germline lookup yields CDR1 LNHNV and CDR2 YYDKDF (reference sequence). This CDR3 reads CATSRDFREGGEQFF. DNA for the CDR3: TGTGCCACCAGCAGAGATTTTCGGGAGGGGGGCGAGCAGTTCTTC.

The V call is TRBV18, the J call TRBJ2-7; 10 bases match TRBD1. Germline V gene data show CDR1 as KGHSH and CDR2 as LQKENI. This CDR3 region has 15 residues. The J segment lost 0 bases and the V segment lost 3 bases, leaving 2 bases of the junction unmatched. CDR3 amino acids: CASSPGQGTSYEQYF. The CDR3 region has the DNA TGTGCCAGCTCACCGGGACAGGGGACCTCCTACGAGCAGTACTTC.

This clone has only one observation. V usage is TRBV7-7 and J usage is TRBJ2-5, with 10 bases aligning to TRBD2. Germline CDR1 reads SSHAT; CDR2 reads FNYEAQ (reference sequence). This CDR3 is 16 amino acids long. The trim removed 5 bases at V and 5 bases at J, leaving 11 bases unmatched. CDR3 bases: TGTGCCAGCAGCCCCTCTGGGGCTAGCGGGAGCGAGACCCAGTACTTC. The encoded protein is CASSPSGASGSETQYF.

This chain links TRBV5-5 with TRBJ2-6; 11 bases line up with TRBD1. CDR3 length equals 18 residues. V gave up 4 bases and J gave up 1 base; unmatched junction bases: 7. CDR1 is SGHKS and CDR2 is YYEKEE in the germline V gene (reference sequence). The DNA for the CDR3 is TGTGCCAGCAGCGCATGGACAGGGGGCATTTCTGGGGCCAACGTCCTGACTTTC. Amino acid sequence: CASSAWTGGISGANVLTF.

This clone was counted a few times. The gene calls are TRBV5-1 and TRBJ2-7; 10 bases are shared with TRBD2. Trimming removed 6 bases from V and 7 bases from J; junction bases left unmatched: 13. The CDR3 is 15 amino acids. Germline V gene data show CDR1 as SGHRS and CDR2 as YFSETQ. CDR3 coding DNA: TGCGCCAGCACCAAAGAAGCGGGAGGGCCGCGGGAGCAGTACTTC. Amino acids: CASTKEAGGPREQYF.

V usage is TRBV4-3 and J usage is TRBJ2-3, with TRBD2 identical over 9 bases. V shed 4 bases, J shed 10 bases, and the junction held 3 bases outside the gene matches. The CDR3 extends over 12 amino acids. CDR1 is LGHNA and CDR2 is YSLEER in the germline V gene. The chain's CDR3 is CASSRSGGPQYF. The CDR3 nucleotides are TGCGCCAGCAGCCGAAGCGGGGGGCCGCAGTATTTT.

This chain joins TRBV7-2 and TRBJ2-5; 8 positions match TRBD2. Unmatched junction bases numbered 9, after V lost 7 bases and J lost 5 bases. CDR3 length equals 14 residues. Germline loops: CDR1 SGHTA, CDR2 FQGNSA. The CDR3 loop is CASTLGGASETQYF. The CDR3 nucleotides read TGTGCCAGCACCCTCGGGGGGGCGTCGGAGACCCAGTACTTC. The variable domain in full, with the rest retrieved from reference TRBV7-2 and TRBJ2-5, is GAGVSQSPSNKVTEKGKDVELRCDPISGHTALYWYRQSLGQGLEFLIYFQGNSAPDKSGLPSDRFSAERTGGSVSTLTIQRTQQEDSAVYLCASTLGGASETQYFGPGTRLLVL.

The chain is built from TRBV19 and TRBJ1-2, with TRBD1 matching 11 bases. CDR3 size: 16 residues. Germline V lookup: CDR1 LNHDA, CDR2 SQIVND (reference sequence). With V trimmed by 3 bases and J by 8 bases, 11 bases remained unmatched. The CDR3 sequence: CASSIRVGQGVGGYTF. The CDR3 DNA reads TGTGCCAGTAGTATCAGAGTGGGACAGGGGGTAGGAGGCTACACCTTC.

The CDR3 DNA follows: TGTGCCAGCAGCCAAGGAACAGCGGGGACCTCCAATGAGCAGTTCTTC. Amino acids: CASSQGTAGTSNEQFF. V usage is TRBV3-1 (or the pseudogene TRBV3-2) and J usage is TRBJ2-1, with TRBD2 identical over 7 bases. V dropped 1 base and J dropped 6; count of bases not matched to a gene: 9. The CDR3 is made up of 16 amino acids. The germline V gene has CDR1 LGHDT and CDR2 YNNKEL (reference sequence).

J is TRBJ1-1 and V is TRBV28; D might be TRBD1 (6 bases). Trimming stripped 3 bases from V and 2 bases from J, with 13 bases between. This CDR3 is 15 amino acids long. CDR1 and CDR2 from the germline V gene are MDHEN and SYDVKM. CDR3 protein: CASSFGGGSNTEAFF. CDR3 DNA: TGTGCCAGCAGTTTTGGGGGCGGGTCTAACACTGAAGCTTTCTTT. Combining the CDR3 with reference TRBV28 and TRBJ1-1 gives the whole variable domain DVKVTQSSRYLVKRTGEKVFLECVQDMDHENMFWYRQDPGLGLRLIYFSYDVKMKEKGDIPEGYSVSREKKERFSLILESASTNQTSMYLCASSFGGGSNTEAFFGQGTRLTVV.

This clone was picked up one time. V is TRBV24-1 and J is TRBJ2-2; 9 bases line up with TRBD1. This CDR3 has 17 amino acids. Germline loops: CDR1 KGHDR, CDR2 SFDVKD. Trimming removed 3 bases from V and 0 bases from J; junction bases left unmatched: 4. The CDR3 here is CATSDTGTGPNTGELFF. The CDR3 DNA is TGTGCCACCAGTGATACCGGGACAGGGCCGAACACCGGGGAGCTGTTTTTT.

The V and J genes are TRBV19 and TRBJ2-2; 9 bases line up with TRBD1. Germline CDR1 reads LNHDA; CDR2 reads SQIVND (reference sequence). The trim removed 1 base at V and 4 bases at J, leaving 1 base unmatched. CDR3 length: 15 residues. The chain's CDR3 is CASSIGDRVTGELFF. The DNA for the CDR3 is TGTGCCAGTAGTATAGGGGACAGGGTCACCGGGGAGCTGTTTTTT.

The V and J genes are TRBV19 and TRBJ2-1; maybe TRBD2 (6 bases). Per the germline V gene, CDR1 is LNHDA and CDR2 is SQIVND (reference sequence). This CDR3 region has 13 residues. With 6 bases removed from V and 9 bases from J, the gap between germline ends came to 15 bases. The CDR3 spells CASRLTSSGEQFF. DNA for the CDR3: TGTGCCAGTAGGCTTACTAGCTCAGGTGAGCAGTTCTTC.